A single sample is the source of the 11 T cell receptor beta chains below, sequenced in a study of T cells in Graves' hyperthyroidism and ophthalmopathy. Using RNA transcripts as the source, TCR beta CDR3 regions were amplified. A first-round RT-PCR of the TCR CDR3 used the HTBI primer set. One entry per CDR3 protein, called by TCRdb with MiXCR from the multiplex PCR reads. The sample holds 480,000 or so distinct CDR3 sequences, about 46% seen once. The material sequenced was peripheral blood or thyroid tissue (not recorded which). The receptors originated from an adult woman with Graves' disease, either hyperthyroidism or ophthalmopathy (not recorded which).

This clonotype was seen once. CDR3 nucleotides: TGTGCCAGCACTAAGTCTACTAACTATGGCTACACCTTC. It translates to CASTKSTNYGYTF. This chain connects TRBV11-1 to TRBJ1-2, with D hard to call. CDR1 and CDR2 (germline): SGHAT, FQDESV (reference sequence). V lost 7 bases to trimming and J lost 0 bases, with 9 bases between them. The CDR3 has 13 amino acids.

With respect to this clonotype: Compared with germline, one end of the junction differs, possibly owing to a read error. V gene TRBV15 combines with J gene TRBJ2-6; D not certain. The CDR3 consists of 13 residues. Germline lookup yields CDR1 LNHNV and CDR2 YYDKDF (reference sequence). The DNA of the CDR3 is TGTGCCACCAGCAGAGAGGCGGCCGACGTCCTGACTTTC. Translating gives CATSREAADVLTF. The whole variable domain, filled in from reference TRBV15 and TRBJ2-6, reads DAMVIQNPRYQVTQFGKPVTLSCSQTLNHNVMYWYQQKSSQAPKLLFHYYDKDFNNEADTPDNFQSRRPNTSFCFLDIRSPGLGDTAMYLCATSREAADVLTFGAGSRLTVL.

This clonotype was seen ten or more times. V is TRBV29-1 and J is TRBJ1-2; no clear D. The CDR3 has 14 amino acids. CDR1 is SQVTM, CDR2 ANQGSEA, per germline. V lost 0 bases and J lost 6, with 14 bases in between. The CDR3 DNA follows: TGCAGCGTTGAAGATCTTGAGGGAATAGATGGCTACACCTTC. It specifies CSVEDLEGIDGYTF.

This clonotype occurred once. The CDR3: CASSQTWGQETQYF. CDR3 nucleotides: TGTGCCAGCAGCCAAACCTGGGGCCAAGAGACCCAGTACTTC. V gene TRBV7-9 combines with J gene TRBJ2-5; D unclear. Germline V gene lookup returns CDR1 SEHNR and CDR2 FQNEAQ (reference sequence). V was pared by 5 bases and J by 1 base, with 11 bases between. The CDR3 loop spans 14 amino acids.

CDR3 nucleotides: TGTGCCATCAATAAGGACTTACTCTCCTACAATGAGCAGTTCTTC. This gives the protein CAINKDLLSYNEQFF. V usage is TRBV10-3 and J usage is TRBJ2-1; a weak D match, TRBD2 (5 bases). Trimming took 7 bases from V and 0 from J, leaving 13 bases between them. CDR3 length: 15 amino acids. Germline CDR1 and CDR2: ENHRY and SYGVKD.

This clonotype was observed a few times. The rearrangement joins TRBV30 to TRBJ2-7, with a tentative D call TRBD2 (5 bases). V lost 0 bases to trimming and J lost 4 bases, with 10 bases between them. The CDR3 length is 13 residues. Looked up from germline, CDR1 is GTSNPN and CDR2 is SVGIG (reference sequence). CDR3 in DNA: TGTGCCTGGAGTGTGTCTAGCAGGTACGAGCAGTACTTC. Protein product: CAWSVSSRYEQYF.

The CDR3 coding sequence is TGTGCCAGCAGCTTGGCCGGGCAGCGAAACACCATATATTTT. Its protein product is CASSLAGQRNTIYF. This chain uses TRBV7-9 with TRBJ1-3; no clear D. The CDR3 totals 14 residues. The germline V gene has CDR1 SEHNR and CDR2 FQNEAQ (reference sequence). The V gene lost 3 bases and the J gene lost 5 bases, with 11 bases spanning the gap. Filled out from reference TRBV7-9 and TRBJ1-3, the complete variable domain reads DTGVSQNPRHKITKRGQNVTFRCDPISEHNRLYWYRQTLGQGPEFLTYFQNEAQLEKSRLLSDRFSAERPKGSFSTLEIQRTEQGDSAMYLCASSLAGQRNTIYFGEGSWLTVV.

Note on this clonotype: Lacking the conserved final phenylalanine or tryptophan, this CDR3 likely reflects a read error. The DNA is omitted, as the CDR3 cannot be located on it reliably, and the CDR3 follows TCRdb's listing. The V and J genes are TRBV7-6 and TRBJ2-5; the D segment call TRBD1 is taken from the table without a DNA check. The length of the CDR3 is 13 amino acids, counting both ends. CDR1 and CDR2 (germline): SGHVS, FNYEAQ. CDR3 protein: CASIDRTGYTQST.

This clonotype came up a few times. The CDR3 spells CATRRGNSQPQHF. In nucleotides, the CDR3 is TGTGCCACTAGACGGGGCAATAGTCAGCCCCAGCATTTT. The V gene is TRBV24-1, the J gene TRBJ1-5; D may be TRBD1 (5 bases). Germline V gene lookup returns CDR1 KGHDR and CDR2 SFDVKD. This CDR3 has 13 amino acids. V lost 10 bases, J lost 6 bases, and 15 bases lay in between.

This clonotype was picked up a small number of times. V and J are TRBV19 and TRBJ1-5; 7 bases agree with TRBD1. This CDR3 comprises 13 residues. CDR1 LNHDA and CDR2 SQIVND come from the germline V gene (reference sequence). V shed 6 bases, J shed 9 bases, and the junction held 8 bases outside the gene matches. The CDR3, as DNA: TGTGCCAGTAGACCCCTACAGGGGTCGCCCCAGCATTTT. It yields the protein CASRPLQGSPQHF.

This clonotype has at least ten counts. This chain joins TRBV29-1 and TRBJ2-6, with D uncertain. The CDR3 covers 14 residues. The germline V gene has CDR1 SQVTM and CDR2 ANQGSEA. V lost 6 bases to trimming and J lost 0 bases, with 9 bases between them. The CDR3 here is CSVVDGSGANVLTF. The CDR3 nucleotides read TGCAGCGTCGTTGACGGCTCTGGGGCCAACGTCCTGACTTTC.